One sample yielded the 5 T cell receptor beta chains listed below, sequenced in a study of blood T cell repertoires in COVID-19. Using immunoSEQ multiplex PCR, the repertoire was profiled, and TCRdb retains in-frame clones only, with some absent. The sample lists around 300,000 clones, 85% occurring once. The sequenced material came from PBMCs or T cells enriched from blood (not recorded which). Receptors were obtained from a woman aged 50 to 65 who had recovered from COVID-19.

This clone was counted only a few times. The chain has TRBV27 and TRBJ1-1; a weak D match, TRBD1 (6 bases). CDR1 and CDR2 from the germline V gene are MNHEY and SMNVEV (reference sequence). The ends were cut back, 6 bases at V and 1 base at J, with 15 bases in the middle. The CDR3 is 15 residues long. CDR3 loop: CASSSRGSGNTEAFF. In DNA, the CDR3 is TGTGCCAGCAGCTCAAGGGGGAGCGGGAACACTGAAGCTTTCTTT.

This chain joins TRBV5-1 and TRBJ1-6; the D gene is possibly TRBD1 (5 bases). This CDR3 has 15 residues. Trimming cost V 2 bases and J 5 bases, with 11 bases left between them. CDR1 is SGHRS and CDR2 is YFSETQ in the germline V gene. Here the CDR3 reads CASSFGHTDNSPLHF. CDR3 sequence (DNA): TGCGCCAGCAGCTTCGGACATACCGATAATTCACCCCTCCACTTT.

V and J are TRBV6-5 and TRBJ2-3; 10 nucleotides line up with TRBD1. Trimming removed 6 bases from V and 4 bases from J; junction bases left unmatched: 7. The CDR3 totals 15 residues. Per the germline V gene, CDR1 is MNHEY and CDR2 is SVGAGI. This chain's CDR3 is CASSTGTGVPDTQYF. The DNA of the CDR3 is TGTGCCAGCAGCACCGGGACAGGGGTCCCAGATACGCAGTATTTT.

This clone occurred once. This chain links TRBV11-2 with TRBJ2-1; 8 bases match TRBD1. CDR1 is SGHAT and CDR2 is FQNNGV in the germline V gene. The CDR3 loop spans 15 amino acids. J gave up 4 bases and V 2 bases, and 4 bases lay outside the gene matches. CDR3 bases: TGTGCCAGCAGCTTACCAGGGGGCGAGTACAATGAGCAGTTCTTC. Its translation: CASSLPGGEYNEQFF. Full variable domain (missing parts from reference TRBV11-2 and TRBJ2-1): EAGVAQSPRYKIIEKRQSVAFWCNPISGHATLYWYQQILGQGPKLLIQFQNNGVVDDSQLPKDRFSAERLKGVDSTLKIQPAKLEDSAVYLCASSLPGGEYNEQFFGPGTRLTVL.

V usage is TRBV28 and J usage is TRBJ1-5, with 9 nucleotides matching TRBD1. The CDR3 is 17 amino acids. Per the germline V gene, CDR1 is MDHEN and CDR2 is SYDVKM. V was clipped by 5 bases and J by 0 bases; unmatched bases: 8. The CDR3 sequence is CASSGTGTGNSNQPQHF. The CDR3 DNA is TGTGCCAGCAGTGGTACCGGGACAGGGAATAGCAATCAGCCCCAGCATTTT.